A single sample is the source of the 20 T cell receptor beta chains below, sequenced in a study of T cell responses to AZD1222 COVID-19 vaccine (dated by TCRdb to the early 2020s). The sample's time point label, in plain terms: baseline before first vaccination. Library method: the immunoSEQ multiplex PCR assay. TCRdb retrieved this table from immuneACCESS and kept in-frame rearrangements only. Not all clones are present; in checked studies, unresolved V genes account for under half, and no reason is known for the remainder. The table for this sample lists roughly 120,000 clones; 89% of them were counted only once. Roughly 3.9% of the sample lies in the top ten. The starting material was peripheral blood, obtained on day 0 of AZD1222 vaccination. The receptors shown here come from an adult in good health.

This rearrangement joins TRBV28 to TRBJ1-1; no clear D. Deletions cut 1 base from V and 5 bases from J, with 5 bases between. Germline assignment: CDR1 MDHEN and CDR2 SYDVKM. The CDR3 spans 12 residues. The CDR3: CASSLLRTEAFF. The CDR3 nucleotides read TGTGCCAGCAGTTTATTAAGGACTGAAGCTTTCTTT.

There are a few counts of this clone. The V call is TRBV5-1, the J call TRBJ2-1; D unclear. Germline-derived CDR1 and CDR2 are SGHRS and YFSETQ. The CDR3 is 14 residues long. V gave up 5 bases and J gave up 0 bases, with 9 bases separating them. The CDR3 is CASSRDDSYNEQFF. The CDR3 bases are TGCGCCAGCAGTCGAGACGACTCCTACAATGAGCAGTTCTTC.

The CDR3 DNA reads TGTGCCAGCAGCGGGACGGCAGGGGGAACTGAAGCTTTCTTT. Translated: CASSGTAGGTEAFF. The V call is TRBV7-2, the J call TRBJ1-1; 7 bases are shared with TRBD1. J gave up 5 bases and V 5 bases, and 8 bases lay outside the gene matches. CDR3 size: 14 residues. Germline V gives CDR1 SGHTA, CDR2 FQGNSA.

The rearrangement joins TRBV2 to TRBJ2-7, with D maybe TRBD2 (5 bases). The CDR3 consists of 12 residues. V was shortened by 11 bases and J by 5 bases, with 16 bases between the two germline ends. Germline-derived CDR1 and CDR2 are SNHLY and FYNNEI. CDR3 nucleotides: TGTGCCCGTGATAGACTCGGGGACGAGCAGTACTTC. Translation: CARDRLGDEQYF.

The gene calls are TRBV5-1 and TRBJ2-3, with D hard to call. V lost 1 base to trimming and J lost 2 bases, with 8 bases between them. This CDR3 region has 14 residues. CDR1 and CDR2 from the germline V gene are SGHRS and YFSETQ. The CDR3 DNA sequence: TGCGCCAGCAGCTTGTTGCAGGACACAGATACGCAGTATTTT. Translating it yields CASSLLQDTDTQYF.

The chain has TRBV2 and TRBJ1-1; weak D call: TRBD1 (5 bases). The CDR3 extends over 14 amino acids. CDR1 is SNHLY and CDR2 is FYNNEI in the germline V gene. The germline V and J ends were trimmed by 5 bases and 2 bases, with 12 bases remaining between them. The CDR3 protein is CASSYQTANTEAFF. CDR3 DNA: TGTGCCAGCAGTTACCAGACAGCCAACACTGAAGCTTTCTTT.

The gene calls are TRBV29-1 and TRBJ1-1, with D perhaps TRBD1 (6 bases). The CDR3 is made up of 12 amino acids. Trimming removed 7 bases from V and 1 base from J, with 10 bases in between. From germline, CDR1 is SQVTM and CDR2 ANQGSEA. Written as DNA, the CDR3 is TGCAGCGAGCAGACAGGGAACACTGAAGCTTTCTTT. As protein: CSEQTGNTEAFF. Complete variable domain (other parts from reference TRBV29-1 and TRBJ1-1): SAVISQKPSRDICQRGTSLTIQCQVDSQVTMMFWYRQQPGQSLTLIATANQGSEATYESGFVIDKFPISRPNLTFSTLTVSNMSPEDSSIYLCSEQTGNTEAFFGQGTRLTVV.

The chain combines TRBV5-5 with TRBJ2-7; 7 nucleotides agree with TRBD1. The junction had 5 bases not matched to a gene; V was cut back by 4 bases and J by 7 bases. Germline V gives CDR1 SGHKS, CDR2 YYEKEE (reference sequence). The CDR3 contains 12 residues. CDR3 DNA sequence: TGTGCCAGCAGCCCCCAGGGGGATGAGCAGTACTTC. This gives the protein CASSPQGDEQYF.

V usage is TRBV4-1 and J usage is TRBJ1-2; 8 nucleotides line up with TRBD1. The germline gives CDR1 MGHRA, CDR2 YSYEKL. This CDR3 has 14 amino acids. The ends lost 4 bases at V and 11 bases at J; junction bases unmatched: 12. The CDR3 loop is CASSRLIADRAYTF. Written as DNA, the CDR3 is TGCGCCAGCAGCCGATTAATCGCGGACAGGGCGTACACCTTC.

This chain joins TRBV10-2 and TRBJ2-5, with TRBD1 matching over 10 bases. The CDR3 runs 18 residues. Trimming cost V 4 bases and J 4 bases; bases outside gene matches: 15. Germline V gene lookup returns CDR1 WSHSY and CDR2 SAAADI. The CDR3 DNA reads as TGCGCCAGCAGTGTAAGACAGGGGGCCCGAGGTTCCGGAGAGACCCAGTACTTC. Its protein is CASSVRQGARGSGETQYF.

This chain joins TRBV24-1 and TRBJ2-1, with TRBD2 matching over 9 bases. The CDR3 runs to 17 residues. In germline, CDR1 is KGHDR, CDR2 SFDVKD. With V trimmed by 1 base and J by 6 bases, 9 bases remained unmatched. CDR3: CATSDFPSGIRSNEQFF. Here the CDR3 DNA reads TGTGCCACCAGTGATTTTCCTAGCGGGATTCGTAGCAATGAGCAGTTCTTC.

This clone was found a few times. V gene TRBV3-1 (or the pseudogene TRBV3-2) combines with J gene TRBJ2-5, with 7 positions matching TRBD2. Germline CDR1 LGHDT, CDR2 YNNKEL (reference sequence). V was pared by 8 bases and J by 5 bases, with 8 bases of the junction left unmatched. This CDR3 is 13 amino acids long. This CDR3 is CASSRGGEETQYF. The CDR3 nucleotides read TGTGCCAGCTCCCGCGGGGGAGAGGAGACCCAGTACTTC.

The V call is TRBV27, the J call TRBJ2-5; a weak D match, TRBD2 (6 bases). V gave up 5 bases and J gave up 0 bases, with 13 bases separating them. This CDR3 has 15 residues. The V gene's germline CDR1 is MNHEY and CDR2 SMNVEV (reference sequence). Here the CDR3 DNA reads TGTGCCAGCAGTCGACTAGTTGGGTACCAAGAGACCCAGTACTTC. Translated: CASSRLVGYQETQYF.

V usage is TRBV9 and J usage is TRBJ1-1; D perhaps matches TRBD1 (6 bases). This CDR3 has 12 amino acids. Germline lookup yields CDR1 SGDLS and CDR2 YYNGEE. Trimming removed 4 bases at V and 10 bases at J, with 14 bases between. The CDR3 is CASSSRSGAAFF. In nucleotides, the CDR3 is TGTGCCAGCAGCTCTCGTTCGGGGGCAGCTTTCTTT.

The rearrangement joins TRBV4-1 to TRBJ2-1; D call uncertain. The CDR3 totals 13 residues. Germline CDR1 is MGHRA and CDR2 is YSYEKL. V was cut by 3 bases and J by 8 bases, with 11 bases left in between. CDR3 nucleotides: TGCGCCAGCAGCCATCCCCCGGATTATGAGCAGTTCTTC. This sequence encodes CASSHPPDYEQFF.

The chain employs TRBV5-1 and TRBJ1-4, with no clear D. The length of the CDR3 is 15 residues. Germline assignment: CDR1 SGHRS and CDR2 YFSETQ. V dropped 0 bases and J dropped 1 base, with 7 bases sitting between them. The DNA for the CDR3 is TGCGCCAGCAGCTTGGCGTGGGGAACTAATGAAAAACTGTTTTTT. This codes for CASSLAWGTNEKLFF.

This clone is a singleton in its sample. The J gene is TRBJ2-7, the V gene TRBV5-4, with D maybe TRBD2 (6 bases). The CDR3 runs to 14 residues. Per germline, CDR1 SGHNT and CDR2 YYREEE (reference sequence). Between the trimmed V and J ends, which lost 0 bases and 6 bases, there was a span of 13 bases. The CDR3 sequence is CASSLVGGVGEQYF. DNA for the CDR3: TGTGCCAGCAGCTTGGTGGGCGGGGTGGGCGAGCAGTACTTC.

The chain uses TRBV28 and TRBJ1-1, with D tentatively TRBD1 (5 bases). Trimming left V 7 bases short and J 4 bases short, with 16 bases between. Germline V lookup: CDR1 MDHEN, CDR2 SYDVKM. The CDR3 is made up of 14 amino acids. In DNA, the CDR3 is TGTGCCAGCAACGATCGGGGGTGGGCCACTGAAGCTTTCTTT. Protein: CASNDRGWATEAFF.

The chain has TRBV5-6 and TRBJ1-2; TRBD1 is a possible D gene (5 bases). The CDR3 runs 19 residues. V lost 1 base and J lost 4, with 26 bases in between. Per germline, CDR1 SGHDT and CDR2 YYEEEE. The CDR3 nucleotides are TGTGCCAGCAGCTTGATCCTACTGGCAGTCAGGGCAGAAACCTATGGCTACACCTTC. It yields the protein CASSLILLAVRAETYGYTF.

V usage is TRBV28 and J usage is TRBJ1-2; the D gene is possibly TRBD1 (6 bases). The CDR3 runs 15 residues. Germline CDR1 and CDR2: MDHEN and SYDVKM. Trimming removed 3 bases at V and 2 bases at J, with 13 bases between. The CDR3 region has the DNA TGTGCCAGCAGTTTGGGGGGGACAAAGAACTATGGCTACACCTTC. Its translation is CASSLGGTKNYGYTF.